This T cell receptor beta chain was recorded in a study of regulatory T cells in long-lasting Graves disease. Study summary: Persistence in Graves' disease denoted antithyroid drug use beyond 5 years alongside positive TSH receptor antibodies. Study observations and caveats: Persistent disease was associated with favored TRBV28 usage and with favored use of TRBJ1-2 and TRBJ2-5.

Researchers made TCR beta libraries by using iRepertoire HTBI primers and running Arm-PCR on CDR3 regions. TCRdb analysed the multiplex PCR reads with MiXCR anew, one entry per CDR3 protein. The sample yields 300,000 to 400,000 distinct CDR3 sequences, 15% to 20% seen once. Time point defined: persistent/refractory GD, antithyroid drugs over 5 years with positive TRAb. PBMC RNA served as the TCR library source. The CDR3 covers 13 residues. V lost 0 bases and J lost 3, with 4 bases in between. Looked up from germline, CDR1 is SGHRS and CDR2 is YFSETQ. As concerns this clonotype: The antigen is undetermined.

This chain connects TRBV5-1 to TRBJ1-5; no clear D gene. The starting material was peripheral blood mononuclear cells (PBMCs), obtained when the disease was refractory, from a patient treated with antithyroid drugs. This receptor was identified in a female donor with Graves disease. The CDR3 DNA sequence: TGCGCCAGCAGCTTGGACACCAATCAGCCCCAGCATTTT. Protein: CASSLDTNQPQHF. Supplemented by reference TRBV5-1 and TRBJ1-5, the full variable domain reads KAGVTQTPRYLIKTRGQQVTLSCSPISGHRSVSWYQQTPGQGLQFLFEYFSETQRNKGNFPGRFSGRQFSNSRSEMNVSTLELGDSALYLCASSLDTNQPQHFGDGTRLSIL.